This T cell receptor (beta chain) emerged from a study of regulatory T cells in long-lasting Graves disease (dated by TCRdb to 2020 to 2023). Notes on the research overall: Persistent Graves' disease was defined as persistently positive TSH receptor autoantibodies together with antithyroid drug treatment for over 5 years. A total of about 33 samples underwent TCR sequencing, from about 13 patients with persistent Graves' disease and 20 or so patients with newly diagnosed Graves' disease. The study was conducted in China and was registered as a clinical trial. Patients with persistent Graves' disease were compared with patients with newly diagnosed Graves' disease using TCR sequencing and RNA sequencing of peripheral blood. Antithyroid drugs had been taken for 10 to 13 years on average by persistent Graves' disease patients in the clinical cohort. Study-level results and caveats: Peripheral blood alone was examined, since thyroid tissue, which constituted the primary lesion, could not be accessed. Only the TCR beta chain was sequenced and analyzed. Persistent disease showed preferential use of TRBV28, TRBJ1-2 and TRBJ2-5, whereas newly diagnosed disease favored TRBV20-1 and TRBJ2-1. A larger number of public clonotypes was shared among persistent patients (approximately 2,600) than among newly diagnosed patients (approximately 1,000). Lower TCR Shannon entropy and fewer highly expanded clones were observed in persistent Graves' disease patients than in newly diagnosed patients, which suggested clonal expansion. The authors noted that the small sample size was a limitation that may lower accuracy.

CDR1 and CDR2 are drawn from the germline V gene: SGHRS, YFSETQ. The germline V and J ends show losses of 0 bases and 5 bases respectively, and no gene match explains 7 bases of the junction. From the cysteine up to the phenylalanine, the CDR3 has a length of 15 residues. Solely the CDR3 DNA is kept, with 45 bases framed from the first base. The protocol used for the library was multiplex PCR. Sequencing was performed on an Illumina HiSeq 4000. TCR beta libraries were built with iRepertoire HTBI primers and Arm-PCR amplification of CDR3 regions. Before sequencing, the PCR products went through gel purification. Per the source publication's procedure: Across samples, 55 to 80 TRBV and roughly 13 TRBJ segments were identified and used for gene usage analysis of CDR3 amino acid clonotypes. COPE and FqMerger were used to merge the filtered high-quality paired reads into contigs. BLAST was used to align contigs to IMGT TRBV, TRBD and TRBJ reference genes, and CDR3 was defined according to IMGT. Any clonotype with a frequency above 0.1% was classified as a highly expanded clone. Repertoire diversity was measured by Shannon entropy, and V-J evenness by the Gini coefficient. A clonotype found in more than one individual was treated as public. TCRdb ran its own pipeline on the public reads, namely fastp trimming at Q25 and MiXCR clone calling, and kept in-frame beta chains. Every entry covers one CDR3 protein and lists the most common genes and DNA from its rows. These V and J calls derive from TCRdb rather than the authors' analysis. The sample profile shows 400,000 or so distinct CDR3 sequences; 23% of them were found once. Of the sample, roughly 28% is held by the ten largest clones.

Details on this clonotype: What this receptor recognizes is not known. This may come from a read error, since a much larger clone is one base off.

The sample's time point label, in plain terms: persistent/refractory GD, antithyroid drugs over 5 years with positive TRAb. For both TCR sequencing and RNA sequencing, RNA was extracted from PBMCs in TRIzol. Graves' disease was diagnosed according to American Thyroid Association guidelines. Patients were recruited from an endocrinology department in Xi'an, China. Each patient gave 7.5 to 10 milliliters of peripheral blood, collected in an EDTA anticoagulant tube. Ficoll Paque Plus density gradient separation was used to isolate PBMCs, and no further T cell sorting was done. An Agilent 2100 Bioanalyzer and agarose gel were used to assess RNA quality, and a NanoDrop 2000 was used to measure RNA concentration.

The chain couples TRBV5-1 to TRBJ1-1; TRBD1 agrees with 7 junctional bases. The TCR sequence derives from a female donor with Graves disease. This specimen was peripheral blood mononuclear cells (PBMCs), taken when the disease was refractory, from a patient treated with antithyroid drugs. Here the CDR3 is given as CASSLAAGGETEAFF. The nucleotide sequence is TGCGCCAGCAGCTTGGCGGCAGGGGGAGAGACTGAAGCTTTCTTT.